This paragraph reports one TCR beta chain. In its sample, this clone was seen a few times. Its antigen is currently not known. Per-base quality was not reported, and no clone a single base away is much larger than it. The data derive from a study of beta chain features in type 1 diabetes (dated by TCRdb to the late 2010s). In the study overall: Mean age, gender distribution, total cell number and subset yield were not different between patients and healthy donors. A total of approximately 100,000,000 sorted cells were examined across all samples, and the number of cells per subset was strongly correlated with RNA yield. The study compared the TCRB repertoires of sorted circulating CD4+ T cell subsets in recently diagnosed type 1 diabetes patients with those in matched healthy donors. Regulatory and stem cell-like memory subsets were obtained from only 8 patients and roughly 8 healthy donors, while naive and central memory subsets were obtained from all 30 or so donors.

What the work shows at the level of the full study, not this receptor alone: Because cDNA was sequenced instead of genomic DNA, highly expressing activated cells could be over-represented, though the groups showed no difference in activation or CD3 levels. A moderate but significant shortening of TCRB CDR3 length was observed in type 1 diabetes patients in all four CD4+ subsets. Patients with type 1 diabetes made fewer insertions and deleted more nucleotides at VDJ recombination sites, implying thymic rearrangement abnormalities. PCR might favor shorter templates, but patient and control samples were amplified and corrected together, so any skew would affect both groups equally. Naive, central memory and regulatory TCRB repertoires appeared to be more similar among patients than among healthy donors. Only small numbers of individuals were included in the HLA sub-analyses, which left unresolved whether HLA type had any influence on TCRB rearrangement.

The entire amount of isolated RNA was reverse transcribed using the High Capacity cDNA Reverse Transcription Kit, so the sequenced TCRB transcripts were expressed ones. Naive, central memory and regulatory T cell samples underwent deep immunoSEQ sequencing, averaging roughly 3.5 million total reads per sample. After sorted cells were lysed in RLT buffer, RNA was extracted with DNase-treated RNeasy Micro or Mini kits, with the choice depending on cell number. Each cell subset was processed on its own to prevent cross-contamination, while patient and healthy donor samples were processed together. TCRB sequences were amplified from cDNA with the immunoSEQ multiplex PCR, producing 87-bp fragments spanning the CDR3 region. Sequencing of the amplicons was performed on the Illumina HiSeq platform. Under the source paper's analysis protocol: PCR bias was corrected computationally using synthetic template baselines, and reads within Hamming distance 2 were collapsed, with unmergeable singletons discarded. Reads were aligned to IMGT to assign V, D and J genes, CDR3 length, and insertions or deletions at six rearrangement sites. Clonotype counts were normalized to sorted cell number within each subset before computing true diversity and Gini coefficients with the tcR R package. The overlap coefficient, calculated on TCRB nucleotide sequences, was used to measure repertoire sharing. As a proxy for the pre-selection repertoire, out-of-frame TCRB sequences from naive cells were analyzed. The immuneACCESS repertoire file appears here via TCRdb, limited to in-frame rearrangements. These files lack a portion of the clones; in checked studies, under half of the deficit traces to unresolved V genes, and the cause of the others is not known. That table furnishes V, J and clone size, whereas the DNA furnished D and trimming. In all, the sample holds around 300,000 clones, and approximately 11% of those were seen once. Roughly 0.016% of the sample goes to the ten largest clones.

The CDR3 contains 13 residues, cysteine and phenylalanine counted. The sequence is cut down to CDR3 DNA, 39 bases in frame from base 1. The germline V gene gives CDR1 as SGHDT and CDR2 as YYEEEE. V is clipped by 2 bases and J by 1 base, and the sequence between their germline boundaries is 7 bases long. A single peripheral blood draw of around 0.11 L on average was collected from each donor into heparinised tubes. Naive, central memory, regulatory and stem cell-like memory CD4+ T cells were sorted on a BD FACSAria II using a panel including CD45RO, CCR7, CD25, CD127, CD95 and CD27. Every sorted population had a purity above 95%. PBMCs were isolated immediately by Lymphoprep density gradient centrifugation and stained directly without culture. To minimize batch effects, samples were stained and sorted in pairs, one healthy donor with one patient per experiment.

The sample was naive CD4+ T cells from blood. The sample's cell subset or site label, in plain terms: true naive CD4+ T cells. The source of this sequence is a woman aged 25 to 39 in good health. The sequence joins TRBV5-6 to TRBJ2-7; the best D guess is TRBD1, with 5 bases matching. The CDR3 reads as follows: CASSFAGSYEQYF. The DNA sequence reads TGTGCCAGCAGCTTCGCAGGGTCCTACGAGCAGTACTTC.